This T cell receptor beta chain was recorded in a study of cytomegalovirus exposure and HLA in healthy donors. Study-wide points: Through in vitro validation, three CMV-associated chains were shown to be specific for CMV antigens. TCR beta sequences reportedly predicted the HLA-A and HLA-B alleles of most subjects accurately.

Vbeta (60) and Jbeta (13) primers were used in the PCR. In the study's own analysis: Per a later analysis, the number of unique TCR beta chains was roughly 80 million, of which roughly 10 million were shared. Profiling relied on immunoSEQ multiplex PCR, and the TCRdb table lists in-frame clones only, not all of them. V and J calls plus clone size are reproduced from that table; the DNA served to infer D and trimming. The table includes about 90,000 clones, over 55% detected once. About this clone: Its cognate antigen is unknown.

The germline V gene has CDR1 MDHEN and CDR2 SYDVKM. The CDR3 has 15 amino acids. Trimming removed 6 bases from V and 0 bases from J; junction bases left unmatched: 5. The source material was PBMCs. This clonotype was sampled from a woman between 45 and 65 years old in good health and CMV-seropositive. The chain carries TRBV28 and TRBJ1-3, with 7 nucleotides matching TRBD1. Written as DNA, the CDR3 is TGTGCCAGCAGGACGGGACAGCGCTCTGGAAACACCATATATTTT. As protein: CASRTGQRSGNTIYF.